The 8 T cell receptor beta chains given below trace back to one sample, sequenced in a study of neurological immune-mediated disorders (dated by TCRdb to about 2019). The library relied on 5' RACE. The sequencer listed for this sample is Illumina HiSeq 2500. The public reads were reprocessed in TCRdb via fastp at Q25 and MiXCR, keeping in-frame beta chains. A single entry per CDR3 protein holds the most common genes and DNA from its merged rows. The sample includes some 60,000 distinct CDR3 sequences, with approximately 4.6% observed a single time. The top ten constitute 3% to 4% of the sample. Source material: PBMCs. The receptors originated from a woman aged 50 to 60 with multiple sclerosis.

The rearrangement joins TRBV20-1 to TRBJ2-7; weak D call: TRBD2 (6 bases). The germline V gene encodes CDR1 DFQATT and CDR2 SNEGSKA (reference sequence). The CDR3 runs to 14 residues. The V and J ends lost 5 bases and 3 bases respectively, with 17 bases between them. CDR3: CSAARRGAIYEQYV. Here the CDR3 DNA reads TGCAGTGCTGCACGTCGCGGGGCCATCTACGAGCAGTACGTC.

This clonotype was seen many times. The chain recombines TRBV12-3 or TRBV12-4 with TRBJ1-1; D remains ambiguous. The CDR3 has 12 amino acids. Trimming cost V 7 bases and J 1 base, with 7 bases left between them. CDR3 bases: TGTGCCAGCAACCTCCAGAACACTGAAGCTTTCTTT. Translating gives CASNLQNTEAFF.

The chain recombines TRBV12-3 or TRBV12-4 with TRBJ1-1, with no clear D. The CDR3 is made up of 13 amino acids. The V gene lost 5 bases and the J gene lost 7 bases, with 14 bases spanning the gap. The CDR3 DNA reads as TGTGCCAGCAGTACGGGCAAGGGTTTTGAAGCTTTCTTT. Amino acids: CASSTGKGFEAFF.

V and J are TRBV20-1 and TRBJ1-1; weak D call: TRBD1 (6 bases). V was pared by 3 bases and J by 2 bases, with 13 bases between. This CDR3 region has 14 residues. Germline V lookup: CDR1 DFQATT, CDR2 SNEGSKA (reference sequence). CDR3 DNA: TGCAGTGCTAGCAGACAGGCCCTTAACACTGAAGCTTTCTTT. Encoded protein: CSASRQALNTEAFF.

At least ten counts were recorded for this clonotype. J is TRBJ2-1 and V is TRBV2; tentatively, D is TRBD2 (5 bases). V gave up 1 base and J gave up 3 bases, with 16 bases separating them. CDR1 is SNHLY, CDR2 FYNNEI, per germline. The CDR3 is 17 amino acids. The CDR3 region is CASSEVPGKLYYNEQFF. The CDR3 nucleotides read TGTGCCAGCAGTGAAGTGCCCGGGAAACTTTACTACAATGAGCAGTTCTTC.

This clonotype came up many times. This chain links TRBV29-1 with TRBJ2-3, with 16 nucleotides matching TRBD2. V dropped 5 bases and J dropped 6; count of bases not matched to a gene: 5. The CDR3 extends over 15 amino acids. CDR1 SQVTM and CDR2 ANQGSEA come from the germline V gene. CDR3 DNA sequence: TGCAGCGTTCTGGGACTAGCGGGGGGGCCGGATACGCAGTATTTT. Its protein product is CSVLGLAGGPDTQYF.

About this clonotype: A much larger clone differs from this one at a single base, so this may be a read error. The chain combines TRBV12-3 or TRBV12-4 with TRBJ2-2; D remains ambiguous. V dropped 9 bases and J dropped 5 bases, with 10 bases sitting between them. This CDR3 contains 12 residues. DNA for the CDR3: TGTGCCAGTCTAAGGGTTACCGGGGAGCTGTTTTTT. It encodes CASLRVTGELFF.

This clonotype has ten or more counts. V usage is TRBV3-2 and J usage is TRBJ2-1; TRBD2 is the table's D call, not checked against the DNA. TRBV3-2 is a known pseudogene. This CDR3 is built from 13 residues. The CDR3 DNA follows: TGTGCCAGCAGCCGCGGGACTAGCGGGCGGGTGATCTTC. The encoded protein is CASSRGTSGRVIF.